This entry lists 22 T cell receptor beta chains sequenced from one sample in a study of blood T cell repertoires in COVID-19. Sequenced by immunoSEQ multiplex PCR; TCRdb stores in-frame clones only, minus some. The sample lists 150,000 or so clones, around 82% occurring once. Sequencing used peripheral blood. These receptors came from a woman aged 60-75 years with acute or convalescent COVID-19.

This clone appeared once. The chain links TRBV24-1 to TRBJ1-1, with no clear D. CDR1 KGHDR and CDR2 SFDVKD come from the germline V gene. Trimming took 4 bases from V and 2 from J, leaving 7 bases between them. The CDR3 loop spans 13 amino acids. The DNA for the CDR3 is TGTGCCACCAGTGAACAGTTTAACACTGAAGCTTTCTTT. Its protein product is CATSEQFNTEAFF.

The chain employs TRBV6-5 and TRBJ2-2; D not resolved. This CDR3 contains 12 residues. The germline V gene encodes CDR1 MNHEY and CDR2 SVGAGI. Trimming shortened V by 4 bases and J by 5 bases, and 5 bases separated the two germline ends. CDR3 loop: CASSSLTGELFF. CDR3 DNA: TGTGCCAGCAGTTCCCTAACCGGGGAGCTGTTTTTT.

V is TRBV15 and J is TRBJ1-5, with 7 bases that match TRBD1. Germline CDR1 reads LNHNV; CDR2 reads YYDKDF (reference sequence). The CDR3 is 14 amino acids. The V segment lost 5 bases and the J segment 9 bases; nucleotides outside the gene matches: 10. The CDR3 DNA reads TGTGCCACCAGCGGTATCAGGGGGTTGGCGCCCCAGCATTTT. Translating gives CATSGIRGLAPQHF.

The chain carries TRBV5-1 and TRBJ1-1; unclear D gene. The CDR3 has 12 residues. The V gene's germline CDR1 is SGHRS and CDR2 YFSETQ. Trimming left V 2 bases short and J 4 bases short, with 6 bases between. CDR3: CASSFEGTEAFF. The CDR3 DNA follows: TGCGCCAGCAGCTTTGAGGGCACTGAAGCTTTCTTT.

The V call is TRBV7-2, the J call TRBJ1-2, with 8 bases that match TRBD1. J was trimmed by 9 bases and V by 5 bases; bases with no gene match: 8. This CDR3 is 13 amino acids long. Germline V gene lookup returns CDR1 SGHTA and CDR2 FQGNSA. CDR3 region: CASSGRQGSSYTF. In DNA form, the CDR3 reads TGTGCCAGCAGCGGCAGACAGGGGAGTAGCTACACCTTC.

This clone was counted once. V gene TRBV30 combines with J gene TRBJ1-1; D is unresolved. The CDR3 contains 13 residues. Germline V gives CDR1 GTSNPN, CDR2 SVGIG (reference sequence). Trimming removed 0 bases at V and 0 bases at J, with 5 bases between. The CDR3 sequence: CAWSVSVNTEAFF. CDR3 nucleotide sequence: TGTGCCTGGAGTGTCAGCGTGAACACTGAAGCTTTCTTT. The variable domain in full, with the rest retrieved from reference TRBV30 and TRBJ1-1, is SQTIHQWPATLVQPVGSPLSLECTVEGTSNPNLYWYRQAAGRGLQLLFYSVGIGQISSEVPQNLSASRPQDRQFILSSKKLLLSDSGFYLCAWSVSVNTEAFFGQGTRLTVV.

The table lists this clone with a count of one. The V call is TRBV19, the J call TRBJ1-4; 8 positions match TRBD1. Germline trimming cut 10 bases from V and 0 bases from J; bases unmatched to any gene: 7. Per germline, CDR1 LNHDA and CDR2 SQIVND (reference sequence). CDR3 length: 15 amino acids. The CDR3 region is CATRQGSATNEKLFF. CDR3 coding DNA: TGTGCCACGAGACAGGGGTCTGCAACTAATGAAAAACTGTTTTTT.

The chain is built from TRBV11-2 and TRBJ2-7; D gene uncertain. Trimming removed 0 bases at V and 4 bases at J, with 4 bases between. This CDR3 contains 12 residues. From germline, CDR1 is SGHAT and CDR2 FQNNGV. The CDR3 spells CASSLDRYEQYF. The CDR3 bases are TGTGCCAGCAGCTTAGACAGGTACGAGCAGTACTTC.

The gene calls are TRBV15 and TRBJ2-7, with 9 bases fitting TRBD1. CDR1 and CDR2 from the germline V gene are LNHNV and YYDKDF (reference sequence). This CDR3 has 15 residues. After removal of 0 bases from V and 6 bases from J, the junction contained 6 bases not matched to a gene. The CDR3 nucleotides read TGTGCCACCAGCAGAGAGTTGGGACAGGGTCGCGAGCAGTACTTC. The encoded protein is CATSRELGQGREQYF.

This clone was found a few times. CDR3: CASTRTGRYQETQYF. In DNA, the CDR3 is TGTGCCAGCACAAGGACAGGGCGGTACCAAGAGACCCAGTACTTC. The chain employs TRBV9 and TRBJ2-5; 8 nucleotides agree with TRBD1. V shed 6 bases and J 0 bases; nucleotides not matched to a gene: 7. This CDR3 is built from 15 residues. Germline CDR1 and CDR2: SGDLS and YYNGEE.

This clone was detected only a few times. The chain is built from TRBV27 and TRBJ2-1; 8 bases line up with TRBD1. Germline assignment: CDR1 MNHEY and CDR2 SMNVEV (reference sequence). V lost 5 bases, J lost 7 bases, and 10 bases stayed unmatched. The CDR3 runs to 15 residues. This CDR3 reads CASSPGQGFRNEQFF. DNA of the CDR3: TGTGCCAGCAGTCCCGGACAGGGATTTAGGAATGAGCAGTTCTTC.

The V and J genes are TRBV3-1 (or the pseudogene TRBV3-2) and TRBJ2-7; 14 bases agree with TRBD2. The CDR3 loop spans 13 amino acids. Germline assignment: CDR1 LGHDT and CDR2 YNNKEL (reference sequence). J gave up 6 bases and V 8 bases, and 3 bases lay outside the gene matches. The CDR3 DNA reads TGTGCCAGCGGGACTAGCGGGAGTTCCGAGCAGTACTTC. Amino acid sequence: CASGTSGSSEQYF.

Only a few counts were recorded for this clone. This chain connects TRBV7-9 to TRBJ2-1, with TRBD2 matching 7 bases. The junction had 9 bases not matched to a gene; V was cut back by 1 base and J by 6 bases. Germline values: CDR1 SEHNR, CDR2 FQNEAQ (reference sequence). The length of the CDR3 is 16 residues. For the CDR3, the DNA is TGTGCCAGCAGCTTAGTGGGGGGAGGGCCGGGCAATGAGCAGTTCTTC. This codes for CASSLVGGGPGNEQFF.

The sample holds a few counts of this clone. The rearrangement joins TRBV5-1 to TRBJ1-4, with D perhaps TRBD1 (5 bases). Per germline, CDR1 SGHRS and CDR2 YFSETQ. Trimming stripped 0 bases from V and 5 bases from J, with 11 bases between. The CDR3 extends over 15 amino acids. DNA of the CDR3: TGCGCCAGCAGCTTGGAAGGGACTGTGAATGAAAAACTGTTTTTT. Its protein is CASSLEGTVNEKLFF.

The chain uses TRBV3-1 (or the pseudogene TRBV3-2) and TRBJ1-5, with D possibly being TRBD1 (5 bases). V was pared by 4 bases and J by 3 bases, with 7 bases between. This CDR3 is 13 amino acids long. Germline V gene data show CDR1 as LGHDT and CDR2 as YNNKEL (reference sequence). The CDR3 reads CASSLTDNQPQHF. The CDR3 coding sequence is TGTGCCAGCAGCCTGACAGACAATCAGCCCCAGCATTTT.

The table lists this clone with a count of one. The chain couples TRBV19 to TRBJ1-1, with D maybe TRBD1 (6 bases). V shed 4 bases and J shed 5 bases, with 17 bases lying between them. The CDR3 consists of 15 residues. The germline V gene encodes CDR1 LNHDA and CDR2 SQIVND (reference sequence). The CDR3 region has the DNA TGTGCCAGTAGTACCCTTTTGGGGGCGCGGACTGAAGCTTTCTTT. Its translation: CASSTLLGARTEAFF. Filled out from reference TRBV19 and TRBJ1-1, the complete variable domain reads DGGITQSPKYLFRKEGQNVTLSCEQNLNHDAMYWYRQDPGQGLRLIYYSQIVNDFQKGDIAEGYSVSREKKESFPLTVTSAQKNPTAFYLCASSTLLGARTEAFFGQGTRLTVV.

This chain uses TRBV11-3 with TRBJ2-3; 7 bases are shared with TRBD1. The junction had 4 bases not matched to a gene; V was cut back by 0 bases and J by 4 bases. Per the germline V gene, CDR1 is SGHNT and CDR2 is YENEEA. The CDR3 consists of 15 residues. The DNA of the CDR3 is TGTGCCAGCAGCTTAGACCCAGGGGGACCAGATACGCAGTATTTT. Protein: CASSLDPGGPDTQYF.

The rearrangement joins TRBV2 to TRBJ1-1, with TRBD1 as a possible D gene (6 bases). The V end was cut by 7 bases, the J end by 7 bases, with 22 bases between. Germline V gives CDR1 SNHLY, CDR2 FYNNEI. The CDR3 runs 15 residues. The CDR3 DNA is TGTGCCAGCACCCAAGAGGGGTGGACAGCCCATGAAGCTTTCTTT. Translation: CASTQEGWTAHEAFF. Drawing the rest from reference TRBV2 and TRBJ1-1, the complete variable domain is EPEVTQTPSHQVTQMGQEVILRCVPISNHLYFYWYRQILGQKVEFLVSFYNNEISEKSEIFDDQFSVERPDGSNFTLKIRSTKLEDSAMYFCASTQEGWTAHEAFFGQGTRLTVV.

V is TRBV6-2 or TRBV6-3 and J is TRBJ1-1; D not resolved. V was clipped by 2 bases and J by 1 base, with 8 bases between them. The CDR3 has 14 amino acids. Germline V gene lookup returns CDR1 MNHEY and CDR2 SVGEGT. The CDR3 nucleotides read TGTGCCAGCAGTTACGGGCAGAAGAACACTGAAGCTTTCTTT. Amino acids: CASSYGQKNTEAFF.

This chain uses TRBV6-5 with TRBJ1-2; D unresolved. CDR1 and CDR2 from the germline V gene are MNHEY and SVGAGI. The V end lost 9 bases, the J end lost 4 bases, and 15 bases lay between the germline ends. The CDR3 is 13 residues long. CDR3 residues: CASIDMASYGYTF. CDR3 sequence (DNA): TGTGCCAGTATCGACATGGCCAGCTATGGCTACACCTTC.

The chain carries TRBV5-1 and TRBJ1-1, with D possibly being TRBD1 (5 bases). The CDR3 length is 12 residues. Germline lookup yields CDR1 SGHRS and CDR2 YFSETQ. Trimming cost V 5 bases and J 11 bases, with 16 bases left between them. CDR3: CASSYGGAFAFF. For the CDR3, the DNA is TGCGCCAGCAGTTATGGCGGGGCCTTTGCTTTCTTT.

V usage is TRBV28 and J usage is TRBJ1-2; D is perhaps TRBD1 (5 bases). Per the germline V gene, CDR1 is MDHEN and CDR2 is SYDVKM. The V gene lost 2 bases and the J gene lost 8 bases, with 15 bases spanning the gap. The CDR3 sequence is 14 residues long. This CDR3 reads CASSLVVAKGGYTF. In nucleotides, the CDR3 is TGTGCCAGCAGTTTAGTGGTTGCTAAGGGGGGCTACACCTTC.